A single sample gave rise to the 18 T cell receptor beta chains below, sequenced in a study of control samples from healthy donors and cancer patients. Assay: immunoSEQ multiplex PCR; the TCRdb copy retains only in-frame clones and omits some. The sample records about 35,000 clones, around 86% being singletons. The sample comprised PBMCs. The receptors come from a woman aged 35 to 49 with lung cancer.

V is TRBV5-1 and J is TRBJ2-1; tentative D call: TRBD2 (5 bases). With 5 bases removed from V and 1 base from J, the gap between germline ends came to 13 bases. CDR3 length: 15 amino acids. Germline assignment: CDR1 SGHRS and CDR2 YFSETQ. The CDR3 sequence: CASRTEGESYNEQFF. The DNA of the CDR3 is TGCGCCAGCAGAACCGAGGGAGAGTCCTACAATGAGCAGTTCTTC.

Of note for this clone: Other nucleotide sequences from this sample produce the same CDR3. The CDR3 protein is CASSQDVAGGDGNTQYF. The CDR3 nucleotides read TGCGCCAGCAGCCAAGATGTGGCGGGGGGCGACGGGAATACGCAGTATTTT. The chain joins TRBV4-3 to TRBJ2-3; 8 nucleotides line up with TRBD2. This CDR3 is 17 amino acids long. Germline V gene lookup returns CDR1 LGHNA and CDR2 YSLEER. The J segment lost 7 bases and the V segment lost 0 bases, leaving 12 bases of the junction unmatched.

The chain uses TRBV11-3 and TRBJ2-5; D is possibly TRBD2 (5 bases). The V end lost 5 bases, the J end lost 5 bases, and 15 bases lay between the germline ends. Germline V gene data show CDR1 as SGHNT and CDR2 as YENEEA. The CDR3 loop spans 14 amino acids. In DNA, the CDR3 is TGTGCCAGCAGCCCCAGAGGGTTGGGGGAGACCCAGTACTTC. It is translated as CASSPRGLGETQYF. The whole variable domain, filled in from reference TRBV11-3 and TRBJ2-5, reads EAGVVQSPRYKIIEKKQPVAFWCNPISGHNTLYWYLQNLGQGPELLIRYENEEAVDDSQLPKDRFSAERLKGVDSTLKIQPAELGDSAVYLCASSPRGLGETQYFGPGTRLLVL.

The CDR3 spells CASSRLNEKLFF. For the CDR3, the DNA is TGTGCCAGCAGCCGACTTAATGAAAAACTGTTTTTT. This chain links TRBV3-1 (or the pseudogene TRBV3-2) with TRBJ1-4; no reliable D call. CDR1 is LGHDT, CDR2 YNNKEL, per germline (reference sequence). V was clipped by 4 bases and J by 4 bases, with 4 bases between them. CDR3 length: 12 residues.

This chain links TRBV2 with TRBJ1-2; D is unclear. Germline CDR1 SNHLY, CDR2 FYNNEI. V gave up 3 bases and J gave up 8 bases, with 16 bases separating them. The CDR3 contains 14 residues. The CDR3 region is CASSDLLGRGGYTF. For the CDR3, the DNA is TGTGCCAGCAGTGACTTATTGGGGAGAGGCGGCTACACCTTC.

CDR3 DNA sequence: TGTGCCAGCAGCTTAACGTACGGGGGGGCCGGAGATACGCAGTATTTT. It yields the protein CASSLTYGGAGDTQYF. The rearrangement uses TRBV7-7 and TRBJ2-3, with 8 nucleotides matching TRBD2. The CDR3 is 16 amino acids. CDR1 is SSHAT and CDR2 is FNYEAQ in the germline V gene (reference sequence). V was clipped by 2 bases and J by 5 bases; unmatched bases: 9.

The chain joins TRBV5-1 to TRBJ2-7; D possibly corresponds to TRBD1 (5 bases). Germline V gives CDR1 SGHRS, CDR2 YFSETQ. Deletions cut 3 bases from V and 8 bases from J, with 15 bases between. The CDR3 runs 13 residues. Here the CDR3 DNA reads TGCGCCAGCAGCTCGACAGCCAATTACAAGCAGTACTTC. Amino acids: CASSSTANYKQYF.

The V gene is TRBV14, the J gene TRBJ1-3; TRBD1 might be the D (5 bases). Trimming removed 2 bases at V and 3 bases at J, with 14 bases between. Germline V gene sequence: CDR1 SGHDN, CDR2 FVKESK. This CDR3 contains 16 residues. CDR3 protein: CASSQLLGVFGNTIYF. In DNA, the CDR3 is TGTGCCAGCAGCCAACTGTTGGGGGTTTTTGGAAACACCATATATTTT.

This clone showed up just once. CDR3 sequence (DNA): TGTGCCATCAGTGAGTCACGCGGGGCTGGGGCCAACGTCCTGACTTTC. Translation: CAISESRGAGANVLTF. The V gene is TRBV10-3, the J gene TRBJ2-6, with D possibly matching TRBD2 (6 bases). The CDR3 sequence is 16 residues long. Trimming removed 0 bases at V and 2 bases at J, with 8 bases between. Germline lookup yields CDR1 ENHRY and CDR2 SYGVKD.

The chain couples TRBV4-1 to TRBJ2-7; possibly TRBD1 or TRBD2 for D (6 bases each). The CDR3 runs 15 residues. Trimming removed 4 bases from V and 4 bases from J, with 17 bases in between. CDR1 is MGHRA, CDR2 YSYEKL, per germline. The CDR3 here is CASSRGQLGGYEQYF. CDR3 DNA: TGCGCCAGCAGCCGGGGACAACTTGGAGGGTACGAGCAGTACTTC.

The rearrangement links TRBV19 to TRBJ2-5, with 7 bases aligning to TRBD1. After removal of 8 bases from V and 5 bases from J, the junction contained 8 bases not matched to a gene. There are 13 residues in the CDR3. The germline CDR1 and CDR2 sequences are LNHDA and SQIVND (reference sequence). CDR3 region: CASRSTGVETQYF. DNA for the CDR3: TGTGCCAGTCGAAGTACAGGGGTTGAGACCCAGTACTTC. The full variable domain, completed using reference TRBV19 and TRBJ2-5, is DGGITQSPKYLFRKEGQNVTLSCEQNLNHDAMYWYRQDPGQGLRLIYYSQIVNDFQKGDIAEGYSVSREKKESFPLTVTSAQKNPTAFYLCASRSTGVETQYFGPGTRLLVL.

V usage is TRBV28 and J usage is TRBJ1-1; maybe TRBD1 (5 bases). V was trimmed by 6 bases and J by 1 base, leaving 12 bases between them. Germline-derived CDR1 and CDR2 are MDHEN and SYDVKM. The CDR3 extends over 14 amino acids. CDR3 sequence (DNA): TGTGCCAGCAGGAACGCAGGGCCGAACACTGAAGCTTTCTTT. As protein: CASRNAGPNTEAFF.

V usage is TRBV30 and J usage is TRBJ2-2, with 10 bases matching TRBD1. This CDR3 has 13 amino acids. The J segment lost 5 bases and the V segment lost 7 bases, leaving 4 bases of the junction unmatched. In germline, CDR1 is GTSNPN, CDR2 SVGIG (reference sequence). The CDR3 sequence: CALGQGLTGELFF. CDR3 coding DNA: TGTGCCTTGGGACAGGGGTTAACCGGGGAGCTGTTTTTT.

V and J are TRBV9 and TRBJ2-6, with D perhaps TRBD2 (6 bases). Per germline, CDR1 SGDLS and CDR2 YYNGEE. V lost 6 bases, J lost 0 bases, and 10 bases lay in between. This CDR3 is built from 15 residues. The CDR3 region is CASTGGNSGANVLTF. DNA for the CDR3: TGTGCCAGCACCGGGGGTAACTCTGGGGCCAACGTCCTGACTTTC.

CDR3 in amino acids: CASSNGQGTVAKNIQYF. In DNA, the CDR3 is TGTGCCAGTAGTAACGGACAGGGGACCGTAGCCAAAAACATTCAGTACTTC. This chain links TRBV19 with TRBJ2-4; 9 nucleotides align to TRBD1. This CDR3 has 17 residues. Unmatched junction bases numbered 7, after V lost 4 bases and J lost 0 bases. Germline V gene lookup returns CDR1 LNHDA and CDR2 SQIVND (reference sequence).

The J gene is TRBJ2-7, the V gene TRBV6-1; D unclear. The CDR3 runs 13 residues. V lost 2 bases, J lost 0 bases, and 5 bases lay in between. Germline loops: CDR1 MNHNS, CDR2 SASEGT. CDR3 sequence reads: CASSELHSYEQYF. The CDR3 DNA reads TGTGCCAGCAGTGAACTACACTCCTACGAGCAGTACTTC.

CDR3 sequence reads: CSASDGGPNEQFF. CDR3 nucleotide sequence: TGCAGTGCTAGTGACGGGGGTCCCAATGAGCAGTTCTTC. This sequence joins TRBV20-1 and TRBJ2-1; maybe TRBD2 (6 bases). This CDR3 comprises 13 residues. Trimming cost V 3 bases and J 6 bases, with 12 bases left between them. Germline assignment: CDR1 DFQATT and CDR2 SNEGSKA (reference sequence).

This chain's CDR3 is CASSPPGQGFGGYTF. CDR3 DNA sequence: TGTGCCAGCTCACCACCGGGACAGGGATTCGGGGGCTACACCTTC. The V gene is TRBV18, the J gene TRBJ1-2; 9 bases agree with TRBD1. The CDR3 has 15 amino acids. Germline V gene sequence: CDR1 KGHSH, CDR2 LQKENI. Trimming cost V 0 bases and J 8 bases; bases outside gene matches: 7. The full variable domain, rest sourced from reference TRBV18 and TRBJ1-2, is NAGVMQNPRHLVRRRGQEARLRCSPMKGHSHVYWYRQLPEEGLKFMVYLQKENIIDESGMPKERFSAEFPKEGPSILRIQQVVRGDSAAYFCASSPPGQGFGGYTFGSGTRLTVV.